The sequence of this T cell receptor (beta chain) was determined in a study of T cell changes during pregnancy in multiple sclerosis (dated by TCRdb to between 2017 and 2020). For the wider study: Changes in the T cell repertoire over the course of pregnancy were examined in this study in women with multiple sclerosis.

Libraries were made using the immunoSEQ multiplex PCR assay. In its TCRdb copy, this immuneACCESS table keeps in-frame sequences only and misses some clones. Where compared with another copy, unresolved V genes explain less than half of these, and the others have no known cause. The sample table lists about 46,000 clones, more than 85% of them with a count of one. About 3.1% of the sample belongs to the ten largest clones. V gives up 1 base and J gives up 2 bases, and the segment between their germline ends measures 12 bases. Measured from the cysteine to the phenylalanine, the CDR3 is 15 residues long. CDR3 DNA only is kept here, 45 bases in frame from base 1. CDR1 and CDR2 are read off the germline V gene as LGHNA and YNFKEQ. Concerning this clone itself: The clone's antigen remains unknown. Qualities for individual bases were not recorded, and no much larger clone is one base off.

This clonotype was sampled from a female donor with multiple sclerosis, enrolled in a pregnancy study. The starting material was CD8+ T cells from peripheral blood mononuclear cells, obtained in the second trimester of pregnancy. The rearranged segments are TRBV4-2 and TRBJ2-7; a tentative D call is TRBD1 (5 bases match). The CDR3: CASSQAAQGPYEQYF. The DNA is TGTGCCAGCAGCCAAGCTGCGCAGGGCCCCTACGAGCAGTACTTC.